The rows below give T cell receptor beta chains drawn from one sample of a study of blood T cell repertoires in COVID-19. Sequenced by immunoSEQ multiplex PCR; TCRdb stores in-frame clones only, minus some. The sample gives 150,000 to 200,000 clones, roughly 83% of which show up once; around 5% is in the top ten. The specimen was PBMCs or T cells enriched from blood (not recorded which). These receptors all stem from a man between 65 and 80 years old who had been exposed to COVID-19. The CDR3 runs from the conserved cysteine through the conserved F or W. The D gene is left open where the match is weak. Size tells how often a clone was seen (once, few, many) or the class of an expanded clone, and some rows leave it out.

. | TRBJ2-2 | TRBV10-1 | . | CASSESTLTGELFF | TGCGCCAGCAGTGAGTCGACTCTCACCGGGGAGCTGTTTTTT
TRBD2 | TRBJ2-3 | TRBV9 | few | CASSVVPRGLSTDTQYF | TGTGCCAGCAGCGTAGTCCCTAGGGGACTAAGCACAGATACGCAGTATTTT
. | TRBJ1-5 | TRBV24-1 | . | CATSGGGSNQPQHF | TGTGCCACCAGTGGAGGTGGAAGCAATCAGCCCCAGCATTTT
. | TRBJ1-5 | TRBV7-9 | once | CASSLSTVVGQPQHF | TGTGCCAGCAGCTTATCTACTGTGGTTGGTCAGCCCCAGCATTTT
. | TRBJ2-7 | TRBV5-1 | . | CASSLVGGTYEQYF | TGCGCCAGCAGCTTGGTAGGGGGAACCTACGAGCAGTACTTC
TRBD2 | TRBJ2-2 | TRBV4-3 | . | CASSLLAGDLTGELFF | TGCGCCAGCAGCCTCCTAGCGGGAGATCTCACCGGGGAGCTGTTTTTT
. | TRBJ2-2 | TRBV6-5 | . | CATTNANTGELFF | TGTGCCACCACTAACGCAAACACCGGGGAGCTGTTTTTT
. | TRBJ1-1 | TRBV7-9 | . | CASSLEAGEAFF | TGTGCCAGCAGCTTAGAGGCAGGCGAAGCTTTCTTT
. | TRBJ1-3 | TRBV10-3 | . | CAISATGTSGNTIYF | TGTGCCATCAGTGCAACAGGGACCTCTGGAAACACCATATATTTT
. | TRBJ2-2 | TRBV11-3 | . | CASSSRGTSPGELFF | TGTGCCAGCAGTTCCCGGGGGACCTCACCCGGGGAGCTGTTTTTT
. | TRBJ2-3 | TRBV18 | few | CASSPPSVDTQYF | TGTGCCAGCTCACCACCGAGCGTGGATACGCAGTATTTT
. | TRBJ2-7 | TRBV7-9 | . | CASSLGHSYEQYF | TGTGCCAGCAGCCTGGGACACTCCTACGAGCAGTACTTC
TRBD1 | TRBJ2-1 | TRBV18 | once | CASSPGLGGDEQFF | TGTGCCAGCTCACCAGGTTTAGGGGGCGACGAGCAGTTCTTC
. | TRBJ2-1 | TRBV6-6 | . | CASREVPYNEQFF | TGTGCCAGCAGGGAGGTCCCCTACAATGAGCAGTTCTTC
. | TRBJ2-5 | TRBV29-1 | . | CSARLEIETQYF | TGCAGCGCACGACTGGAAATAGAGACCCAGTACTTC
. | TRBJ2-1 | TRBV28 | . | CASSFGPGYSNEQFF | TGTGCCAGCAGTTTTGGGCCGGGGTATTCCAATGAGCAGTTCTTC
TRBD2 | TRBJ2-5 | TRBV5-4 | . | CASSETGGAGETQYF | TGTGCCAGCAGCGAGACGGGAGGGGCGGGTGAGACCCAGTACTTC
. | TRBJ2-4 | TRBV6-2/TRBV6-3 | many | CASSYYPGTFENIQYF | TGTGCCAGCAGTTACTACCCCGGGACATTCGAAAACATTCAGTACTTC
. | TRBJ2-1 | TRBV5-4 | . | CASSLGRPGENEQFF | TGTGCCAGCAGCCTCGGGCGGCCTGGGGAGAATGAGCAGTTCTTC
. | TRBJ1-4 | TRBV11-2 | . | CASSHLTGGKGGLFF | TGTGCCAGCAGCCACCTTACGGGGGGGAAGGGGGGACTGTTTTTT
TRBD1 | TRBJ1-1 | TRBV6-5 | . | CASTSRTGIAFF | TGTGCCAGCACTTCCCGGACAGGGATCGCTTTCTTT
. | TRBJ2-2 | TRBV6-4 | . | CASSDPAGELFF | TGTGCCAGCAGTGACCCGGCCGGGGAGCTGTTTTTT
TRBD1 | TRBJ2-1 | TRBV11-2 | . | CASSLGGTGMLF | TGTGCCAGCAGCTTAGGAGGGACAGGGATGCTCTTC
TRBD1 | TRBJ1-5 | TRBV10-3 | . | CAISEGQGVEQPQHF | TGTGCCATCAGCGAAGGACAGGGCGTGGAACAGCCCCAGCATTTT
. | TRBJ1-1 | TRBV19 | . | CASRWGVTEAFF | TGTGCCTCTCGATGGGGAGTGACTGAAGCTTTCTTT
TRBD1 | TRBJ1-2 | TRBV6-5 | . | CASRPGQGAGGYTF | TGTGCCAGCAGACCGGGACAGGGGGCGGGTGGCTACACCTTC
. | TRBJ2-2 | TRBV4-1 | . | CASSQAQGRATGELFF | TGCGCCAGCAGCCAAGCTCAGGGTCGTGCCACCGGGGAGCTGTTTTTT
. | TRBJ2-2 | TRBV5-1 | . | CASSLSVGSTGELFF | TGCGCCAGCAGCTTGAGTGTAGGGAGCACCGGGGAGCTGTTTTTT
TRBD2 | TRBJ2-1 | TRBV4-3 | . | CASSARLAGPNEQFF | TGCGCCAGCAGCGCCCGACTAGCGGGTCCCAATGAGCAGTTCTTC
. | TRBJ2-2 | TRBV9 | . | CASSVVAGKNGELFF | TGTGCCAGCAGCGTAGTCGCGGGGAAGAACGGGGAGCTGTTTTTT
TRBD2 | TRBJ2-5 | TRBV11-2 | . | CASSLAGGPQETQYF | TGTGCCAGCAGCTTAGCGGGAGGGCCCCAAGAGACCCAGTACTTC
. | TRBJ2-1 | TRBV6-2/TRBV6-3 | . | CASSYSLLGSYNEQFF | TGTGCCAGCAGTTACTCGCTACTAGGCTCCTACAATGAGCAGTTCTTC
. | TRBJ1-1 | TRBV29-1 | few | CSVGDTEAFF | TGCAGCGTTGGCGATACTGAAGCTTTCTTT
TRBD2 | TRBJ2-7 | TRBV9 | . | CASSPLAGGYEQYF | TGTGCCAGCAGCCCTCTAGCGGGGGGTTACGAGCAGTACTTC
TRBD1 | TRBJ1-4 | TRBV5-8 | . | CASSRDRGEKLFF | TGTGCCAGCAGCCGGGACAGGGGGGAAAAACTGTTTTTT
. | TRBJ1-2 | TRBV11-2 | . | CASSLGGIGYGYTF | TGTGCCAGCAGCTTAGGGGGCATCGGCTATGGCTACACCTTC
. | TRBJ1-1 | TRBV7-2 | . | CASSPWEGMEVTEAFF | TGTGCCAGCAGCCCCTGGGAGGGGATGGAGGTCACTGAAGCTTTCTTT
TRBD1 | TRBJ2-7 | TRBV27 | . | CASGATGTGGSYEQYF | TGTGCCAGCGGGGCAACCGGGACAGGGGGTTCCTACGAGCAGTACTTC
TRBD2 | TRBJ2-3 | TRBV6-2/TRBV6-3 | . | CASSYSSSGSSTDTQYF | TGTGCCAGCAGTTACTCGTCTAGCGGAAGTAGCACAGATACGCAGTATTTT
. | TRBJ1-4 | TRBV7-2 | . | CASSLGQKLFF | TGTGCCAGCAGCTTAGGCCAGAAACTGTTTTTT
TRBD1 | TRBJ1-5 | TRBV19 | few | CASSFSRDRVWNQPQHF | TGTGCCAGTAGTTTCTCGCGTGACAGGGTATGGAATCAGCCCCAGCATTTT
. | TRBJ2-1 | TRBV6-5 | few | CASSSGGGLNEQFF | TGTGCCAGCAGTTCCGGAGGAGGGCTCAATGAGCAGTTCTTC
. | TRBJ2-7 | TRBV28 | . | CASRPGQSYEQYF | TGTGCCAGTCGACCCGGACAGTCCTACGAGCAGTACTTC
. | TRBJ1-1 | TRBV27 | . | CASSSGTRQNTEAFF | TGTGCCAGCAGTTCCGGGACAAGACAGAACACTGAAGCTTTCTTT
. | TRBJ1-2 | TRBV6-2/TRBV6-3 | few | CASSYVSPAPNGYTF | TGTGCCAGCAGTTACGTCTCGCCTGCGCCGAATGGCTACACCTTC
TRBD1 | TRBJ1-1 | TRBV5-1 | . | CASSPPTGLNTEAFF | TGCGCCAGCAGCCCCCCGACAGGGTTGAACACTGAAGCTTTCTTT
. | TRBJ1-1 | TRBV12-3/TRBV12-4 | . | CASRAPGDTEAFF | TGTGCCAGCAGGGCCCCGGGGGACACTGAAGCTTTCTTT
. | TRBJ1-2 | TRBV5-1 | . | CASSPAGPVDGYTF | TGCGCCAGCAGCCCAGCGGGACCGGTGGACGGCTACACCTTC
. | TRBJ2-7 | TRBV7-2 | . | CASSLGRQYEQYF | TGTGCCAGCAGCTTAGGCAGACAGTACGAGCAGTACTTC
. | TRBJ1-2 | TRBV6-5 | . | CASSYHLGAGGYTF | TGTGCCAGCAGTTACCACTTGGGCGCGGGTGGCTACACCTTC
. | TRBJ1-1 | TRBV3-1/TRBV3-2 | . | CASSRQRGFEAFF | TGTGCCAGCAGCCGCCAAAGGGGATTTGAAGCTTTCTTT
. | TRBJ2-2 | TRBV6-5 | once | CATTSYGTYTGELFF | TGTGCCACGACCTCATACGGGACTTACACCGGGGAGCTGTTTTTT
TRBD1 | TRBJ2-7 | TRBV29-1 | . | CSVGQGGPPYEQYF | TGCAGCGTTGGGCAAGGGGGCCCCCCCTACGAGCAGTACTTC
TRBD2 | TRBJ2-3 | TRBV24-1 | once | CATTSGRSTDTQYF | TGTGCCACCACTAGCGGGAGGAGCACAGATACGCAGTATTTT
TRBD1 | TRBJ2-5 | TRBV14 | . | CASSTHRGDETQYF | TGTGCCAGCAGCACACACAGGGGCGACGAGACCCAGTACTTC
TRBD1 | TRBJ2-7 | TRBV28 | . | CASSTHRGWYEQYF | TGTGCCAGCAGTACTCACAGGGGTTGGTACGAGCAGTACTTC
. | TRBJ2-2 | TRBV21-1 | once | CASSPRQGWHISGELFF | TGTGCCAGCAGCCCCCGGCAGGGGTGGCATATCTCCGGGGAGCTGTTTTTT
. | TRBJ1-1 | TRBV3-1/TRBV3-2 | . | CASSRYAGTEAFF | TGTGCCAGCAGCCGTTACGCAGGCACTGAAGCTTTCTTT
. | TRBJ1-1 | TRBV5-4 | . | CASRNRINTEAFF | TGTGCCAGCCGTAACAGGATTAACACTGAAGCTTTCTTT